This T cell receptor (beta chain) was obtained from a study of T cells in localized non-small cell lung cancer (dated by TCRdb to 2020 to 2022). Study-level background: The study analyzed T cell repertoires of 236 early-stage NSCLC patients, comparing tumors and uninvolved tumor-adjacent lungs. All 220 or so NSCLC patients in the cohort were treatment-naive and had localized lung tumors that were resected. The mean age of the NSCLC patients was about 64 years, with approximately 130 men and around 100 women.

Broad study findings and their caveats: Because multi-region sequencing of the tumors was not done, intratumor heterogeneity could not be ruled out. Higher blood T cell density associated with longer overall survival, while higher adjacent-lung clonality associated with shorter survival. The highest T cell clonality was observed in uninvolved tumor-adjacent lung, where clonality exceeded that of tumor, suggesting that antigenic responses were more focused in uninvolved tumor-adjacent lung. Because the study design was exploratory, TCR variables were selected using unadjusted p-values without false-discovery rate correction. A median of around 57 of the top 100 tumor clones turned up in the paired uninvolved adjacent lung, and roughly 28 of those clones also ranked among the top 100 of that same adjacent lung.

TCR beta CDR3 regions were sequenced from DNA using the immunoSEQ Assay. The original pipeline was this. T cell density was computed as TCR beta template counts normalized to usable DNA estimated by amplifying housekeeping genes. The preseqR package was used to estimate richness by extrapolating to 400,000 templates for PBMC samples and to 120,000 templates for tissue samples. Clonality was defined by subtracting Pielou's evenness from one. Tissue-enriched TCRs were identified by differential abundance testing using productive amino-acid clonotypes, minimum total count 5 and alpha 0.1. Repertoire overlap between compartments was quantified with the Jaccard Index and Morisita Overlap Index. GLIPH grouped TCR beta CDR3s together with public tetramer-defined viral CDR3s, and a viral motif had to include at least three viral sequences and show V-gene enrichment. The source is immuneACCESS, and TCRdb retained only in-frame sequences with V and J called. Part of the clones is not carried over; for the studies checked, unresolved V genes explain less than half of this, and the remainder is unexplained. Clonal size and the V and J genes are those of that table, whereas D and trimming came from the DNA. This sample lists 45,000 to 70,000 clones; 70% to 90% were detected once. The ten largest clones add up to approximately 5.2% of the sample.

Its CDR3 holds 15 amino acids, cysteine through phenylalanine. Left in the record is the CDR3 DNA by itself, 45 bases read in frame from the first base. CDR1 and CDR2, looked up from the germline V gene, are SGDLS and YYNGEE. V sheds 0 bases and J sheds 0 bases, leaving 10 bases between their ends. Remarks on this clone: The antigen it recognizes is unknown. Base qualities are missing; no much larger clone stands one base away.

At diagnosis, tumor, uninvolved tumor-adjacent lung and peripheral blood were collected and then preserved as a mix of FFPE and fresh-frozen material. For TCR repertoire profiling, the blood samples were analyzed as peripheral blood mononuclear cells. This sequence originates from a woman aged 40 to 75 with stage I lung adenocarcinoma. The receptor chain draws on TRBV9 and TRBJ2-7; the D gene is perhaps TRBD1, on 5 matching bases. This material consisted of peripheral blood, taken before any cancer treatment. Here the CDR3 is given as CASSVGTLSSYEQYF. In nucleotides, the sequence is TGTGCCAGCAGCGTAGGGACACTCAGCTCCTACGAGCAGTACTTC.